The present TCR beta chain was sequenced within a study of cytomegalovirus exposure and HLA in healthy donors. The CDR3 is made up of 14 amino acids. V dropped 0 bases and J dropped 8 bases, with 13 bases sitting between them. Looked up from germline, CDR1 is MRHNA and CDR2 is SNTAGT. PCR involved 60 Vbeta and 13 Jbeta primers. Profiling relied on immunoSEQ multiplex PCR, and the TCRdb table lists in-frame clones only, not all of them. The sample carries some 160,000 clones, roughly 82% recorded once. The sequenced sample consisted of PBMCs. The receptor was derived from a male donor in good health and CMV-seronegative. The genes are TRBV6-4 and TRBJ1-2, with D uncertain. This chain's CDR3 is CASSDSGEGRGYTF. In nucleotides, the CDR3 is TGTGCCAGCAGTGACTCCGGGGAAGGTCGGGGCTACACCTTC.